This TCR beta chain originates from a study of somatic mutations in cytotoxic T cells in rheumatoid arthritis. General study results and limits: Rheumatoid arthritis patients were compared with age-matched healthy controls, and their CD8+ T-cell clonality did not differ significantly. No correction for multiple comparisons was applied to the slight TRBV07 underrepresentation in rheumatoid arthritis patients. Just what the expanded CD8+ clones targeted, in terms of antigens, remained unknown.

Libraries were prepared by immunoSEQ multiplex PCR; TCRdb keeps only in-frame clonotypes and omits some of them. Of more than 20,000 clones in the sample, about four fifths were seen once. Positive selection with magnetic beads achieved the isolation of CD4+ and CD8+ cells, followed by a flow cytometry check of purity. About this clone itself: Antigen unknown.

J was trimmed by 5 bases and V by 5 bases; bases with no gene match: 18. Germline CDR1 is SEHNR and CDR2 is FQNEAQ (reference sequence). The CDR3 length is 18 residues. Sequencing input: CD8+ T cells sorted from blood. The chain links TRBV7-9 to TRBJ1-2, with 9 bases fitting TRBD1. This TCR derives from a middle-aged man in good health. This CDR3 is CASSRSGTGTSFSYGYTF. CDR3 nucleotides: TGTGCCAGCAGCCGATCCGGGACAGGGACTTCTTTTAGTTATGGCTACACCTTC.